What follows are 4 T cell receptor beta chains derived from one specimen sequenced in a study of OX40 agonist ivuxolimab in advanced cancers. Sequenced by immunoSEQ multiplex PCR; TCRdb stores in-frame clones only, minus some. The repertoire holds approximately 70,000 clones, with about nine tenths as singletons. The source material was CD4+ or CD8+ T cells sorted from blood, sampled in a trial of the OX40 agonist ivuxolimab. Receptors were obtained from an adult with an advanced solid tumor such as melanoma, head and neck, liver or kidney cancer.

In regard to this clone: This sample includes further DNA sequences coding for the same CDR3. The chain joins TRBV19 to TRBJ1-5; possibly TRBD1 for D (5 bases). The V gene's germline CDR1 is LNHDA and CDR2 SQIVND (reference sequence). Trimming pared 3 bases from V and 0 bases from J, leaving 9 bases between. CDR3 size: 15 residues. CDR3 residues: CASSIGGYSNQPQHF. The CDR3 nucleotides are TGTGCCAGTAGTATCGGGGGATATAGCAATCAGCCCCAGCATTTT.

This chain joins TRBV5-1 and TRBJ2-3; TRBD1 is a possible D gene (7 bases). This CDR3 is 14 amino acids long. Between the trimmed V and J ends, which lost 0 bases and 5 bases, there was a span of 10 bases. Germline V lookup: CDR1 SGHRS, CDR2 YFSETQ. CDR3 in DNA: TGCGCCAGCAGCTTGGACAGGGGACTAGATACGCAGTATTTT. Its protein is CASSLDRGLDTQYF.

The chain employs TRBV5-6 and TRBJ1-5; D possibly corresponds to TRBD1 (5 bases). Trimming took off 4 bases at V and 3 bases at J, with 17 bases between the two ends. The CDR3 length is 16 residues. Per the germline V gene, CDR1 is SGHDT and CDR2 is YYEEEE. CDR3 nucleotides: TGTGCCAGCAGCGGGGCGGGGGAAGGGGTCAATCAGCCCCAGCATTTT. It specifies CASSGAGEGVNQPQHF. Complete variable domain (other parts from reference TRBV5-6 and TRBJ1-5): DAGVTQSPTHLIKTRGQQVTLRCSPKSGHDTVSWYQQALGQGPQFIFQYYEEEERQRGNFPDRFSGHQFPNYSSELNVNALLLGDSALYLCASSGAGEGVNQPQHFGDGTRLSIL.

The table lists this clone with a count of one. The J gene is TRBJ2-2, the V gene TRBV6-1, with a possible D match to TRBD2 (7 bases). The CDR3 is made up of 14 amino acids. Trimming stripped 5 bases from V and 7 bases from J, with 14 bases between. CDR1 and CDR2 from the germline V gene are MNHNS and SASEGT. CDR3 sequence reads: CASSPQGRGGELFF. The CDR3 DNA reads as TGTGCCAGCAGTCCGCAGGGGAGGGGCGGGGAGCTGTTTTTT.